This is a list of T cell receptor beta chains from one sample in a study of blood T cell repertoires in COVID-19. TCRdb keeps only in-frame clones here, not all; method: immunoSEQ multiplex PCR. The table includes some 400,000 clones, about 89% detected once. Sequencing was carried out using PBMCs or T cells enriched from blood (not recorded which). The receptors stem from a man aged 30-40 years who had recovered from COVID-19. Each CDR3 is given without its conserved first and last residue. A D gene is named only where the DNA matches it firmly.

d_gene,v_gene,CDR3aa
.,TRBV10-3,AISESLASEQY
.,TRBV18,ASSPPLDSPGNIQY
.,TRBV9,ASSGGQMNTGELF
.,TRBV6-2/TRBV6-3,ASSYDGNSGNTIY
TRBD2,TRBV9,ASSQRPGGIYEQY
.,TRBV4-2,ASSQDAGYQPQH
.,TRBV5-1,ASSNNKNTEAF
.,TRBV19,ASSPTGGTEAF
.,TRBV23-1,ASSHKRAGQETQY
TRBD1,TRBV5-8,ASSGGQGNYNSPLH
.,TRBV25-1,ASSEAGVSYGYT
.,TRBV7-9,ASSLGGLEQF
.,TRBV12-3/TRBV12-4,ASGAAYNEKLF
.,TRBV7-9,ASSYGAREAF
TRBD1,TRBV5-1,ASSFEGARETQY
TRBD1,TRBV29-1,SVTRDRNTEAF